The T cell receptor (beta chain) under discussion was sequenced for a study of T cell changes during pregnancy in multiple sclerosis. The CDR3 loop spans 14 amino acids. V shed 4 bases and J shed 0 bases, with 7 bases lying between them. Germline lookup yields CDR1 MDHEN and CDR2 SYDVKM. Assay used: immunoSEQ multiplex PCR; TCRdb lists only in-frame clones, some missing. The sample lists tens of thousands of clones, roughly 93% seen once, with approximately 1.5% in the top ten. The clonotype comes from a female donor with multiple sclerosis, enrolled in a pregnancy study. Source: peripheral blood, taken in the third trimester of pregnancy. The chain couples TRBV28 to TRBJ1-3; the D is unclear. The CDR3, as DNA: TGTGCCAGCAGTTCGAGAAACTCTGGAAACACCATATATTTT. Protein product: CASSSRNSGNTIYF. Full variable domain (remainder filled in from reference TRBV28 and TRBJ1-3): DVKVTQSSRYLVKRTGEKVFLECVQDMDHENMFWYRQDPGLGLRLIYFSYDVKMKEKGDIPEGYSVSREKKERFSLILESASTNQTSMYLCASSSRNSGNTIYFGEGSWLTVV.